These 25 T cell receptor beta chains share one sample of origin, sequenced in a study of cytomegalovirus exposure and HLA in healthy donors. Researchers ran the PCR with 60 Vbeta and 13 Jbeta primers. Profiling relied on immunoSEQ multiplex PCR, and the TCRdb table lists in-frame clones only, not all of them. Of 110,000 or so clones in the sample, 81% were seen once. Sequenced sample: PBMCs. The receptors were gathered from a woman under 40 in good health and CMV-seronegative.

The rearrangement links TRBV7-8 to TRBJ1-1; 7 bases align to TRBD1. V lost 5 bases to trimming and J lost 4 bases; unmatched junction nucleotides: 10. The germline CDR1 and CDR2 sequences are SGHVS and FQNEAQ. The CDR3 runs to 15 residues. The CDR3 DNA reads as TGTGCCAGCAGCAAGCAACAGGGGTTTGGCACTGAAGCTTTCTTT. Translated, it gives CASSKQQGFGTEAFF.

The chain combines TRBV13 with TRBJ2-3; maybe TRBD2 (6 bases). The CDR3 is made up of 14 amino acids. Trimming shortened V by 5 bases and J by 2 bases, and 11 bases separated the two germline ends. Germline lookup yields CDR1 PRHDT and CDR2 FYEKMQ (reference sequence). The CDR3 coding sequence is TGTGCCAGCAGCAAGGGACTTGACACAGATACGCAGTATTTT. Its protein product is CASSKGLDTDTQYF. Looking up the rest from reference TRBV13 and TRBJ2-3 gives the full variable domain: AAGVIQSPRHLIKEKRETATLKCYPIPRHDTVYWYQQGPGQDPQFLISFYEKMQSDKGSIPDRFSAQQFSDYHSELNMSSLELGDSALYFCASSKGLDTDTQYFGPGTRLTVL.

The chain employs TRBV6-5 and TRBJ2-1, with D possibly matching TRBD2 (6 bases). The CDR3 spans 16 residues. The V and J ends lost 2 bases and 7 bases respectively, with 18 bases between them. The V gene's germline CDR1 is MNHEY and CDR2 SVGAGI. CDR3 nucleotides: TGTGCCAGCAGTTACCGTCGGGAGCGGTTGTGGAATGAGCAGTTCTTC. It specifies CASSYRRERLWNEQFF.

This chain connects TRBV27 to TRBJ2-1; the D gene is possibly TRBD1 (5 bases). The CDR3 covers 13 residues. Germline CDR1 is MNHEY and CDR2 is SMNVEV (reference sequence). V lost 6 bases and J lost 7, with 13 bases in between. The CDR3 region is CASSRPPGNEQFF. The CDR3 DNA follows: TGTGCCAGCAGCCGGCCGCCAGGGAATGAGCAGTTCTTC.

A few counts support this clone. The rearrangement joins TRBV6-1 to TRBJ2-3; 7 bases map to TRBD2. V lost 7 bases and J lost 4; bases outside the gene matches: 8. Per the germline V gene, CDR1 is MNHNS and CDR2 is SASEGT. The length of the CDR3 is 14 residues. The CDR3 is CASIVGEGADTQYF. As DNA, the CDR3 is TGTGCCAGCATCGTGGGGGAGGGAGCAGATACGCAGTATTTT.

The chain is built from TRBV2 and TRBJ2-7; possibly TRBD1 for D (6 bases). The CDR3 is 12 amino acids. Germline assignment: CDR1 SNHLY and CDR2 FYNNEI. V was shortened by 6 bases and J by 1 base, with 7 bases between the two germline ends. This CDR3 reads CASRGGSYEQYF. Written as DNA, the CDR3 is TGTGCCAGCAGAGGGGGTTCCTACGAGCAGTACTTC.

This clone was counted between two and nine times. The chain recombines TRBV29-1 with TRBJ2-1; D ambiguous. This CDR3 is 13 amino acids long. Trimming took off 2 bases at V and 8 bases at J, with 13 bases between the two ends. Germline V gene lookup returns CDR1 SQVTM and CDR2 ANQGSEA. The CDR3 sequence: CSVERSRIYEQFF. The CDR3 nucleotides are TGCAGCGTTGAACGATCTAGGATTTATGAGCAGTTCTTC.

The chain is built from TRBV5-1 and TRBJ1-4; no clear D. CDR3 length: 15 residues. V was cut by 1 base and J by 0 bases, with 7 bases left in between. Germline lookup yields CDR1 SGHRS and CDR2 YFSETQ. The CDR3 is CASSLLAATNEKLFF. The DNA of the CDR3 is TGCGCCAGCAGCTTGCTGGCAGCAACTAATGAAAAACTGTTTTTT.

In DNA form, the CDR3 reads TGCGCCAGCAGCTTGGTAGCGGGAAGCTCCTACGAGCAGTACTTC. It encodes CASSLVAGSSYEQYF. The chain uses TRBV5-1 and TRBJ2-7, with 8 positions matching TRBD2. The CDR3 loop spans 15 amino acids. Trimming cost V 0 bases and J 0 bases; bases outside gene matches: 2. Looked up from germline, CDR1 is SGHRS and CDR2 is YFSETQ.

This chain links TRBV4-3 with TRBJ1-5; possibly TRBD1 for D (5 bases). The CDR3 is made up of 16 amino acids. Germline lookup yields CDR1 LGHNA and CDR2 YSLEER. With 2 bases removed from V and 7 bases from J, the gap between germline ends came to 18 bases. The CDR3 sequence is CASSQNRSGFGQPQHF. For the CDR3, the DNA is TGCGCCAGCAGCCAAAATCGGTCAGGGTTCGGGCAGCCCCAGCATTTT.

The chain recombines TRBV5-8 with TRBJ1-5; D not certain. Trimming cost V 2 bases and J 2 bases, with 14 bases left between them. The length of the CDR3 is 16 residues. Germline CDR1 and CDR2: SGHTS and YDEGEE. The CDR3 region has the DNA TGTGCCAGCAGCTTTCAACCGGGGATAGGCAATCAGCCCCAGCATTTT. Translation: CASSFQPGIGNQPQHF.

In DNA, the CDR3 is TGTGCCAGCAGGAGGGCGGTGAACACCGGGGAGCTGTTTTTT. It codes for CASRRAVNTGELFF. The rearrangement links TRBV6-5 to TRBJ2-2; a possible D gene is TRBD2 (5 bases). With 6 bases removed from V and 1 base from J, the gap between germline ends came to 9 bases. CDR1 and CDR2 (germline): MNHEY, SVGAGI. The length of the CDR3 is 14 residues.

The rearrangement joins TRBV7-9 to TRBJ2-7, with TRBD1 matching 7 bases. V lost 5 bases, J lost 2 bases, and 9 bases stayed unmatched. CDR3 length: 15 amino acids. Germline values: CDR1 SEHNR, CDR2 FQNEAQ (reference sequence). CDR3 amino acids: CASSRLRDRAYEQYF. CDR3 bases: TGTGCCAGCAGCCGATTGAGGGACAGAGCCTACGAGCAGTACTTC.

This clone appeared once. The gene calls are TRBV15 and TRBJ2-7, with D possibly being TRBD2 (5 bases). The CDR3 loop spans 13 amino acids. With 1 base removed from V and 11 bases from J, the gap between germline ends came to 15 bases. CDR1 and CDR2 from the germline V gene are LNHNV and YYDKDF (reference sequence). CDR3 nucleotides: TGTGCCACCAGCAGAGTAGGAGAGGGCATGGAGTACTTC. Protein: CATSRVGEGMEYF.

The CDR3 here is CASRATSGSNTGELFF. The CDR3 DNA sequence: TGTGCCAGCAGGGCAACTAGCGGGTCGAACACCGGGGAGCTGTTTTTT. The chain joins TRBV2 to TRBJ2-2; TRBD2 aligns across 9 bases. Looked up from germline, CDR1 is SNHLY and CDR2 is FYNNEI. This CDR3 is 16 amino acids long. The J segment lost 0 bases and the V segment lost 6 bases, leaving 5 bases of the junction unmatched.

The chain employs TRBV7-7 and TRBJ2-2, with D possibly being TRBD2 (5 bases). Germline V gene lookup returns CDR1 SSHAT and CDR2 FNYEAQ (reference sequence). This CDR3 is built from 16 residues. Trimming removed 7 bases at V and 0 bases at J, with 15 bases between. The CDR3 nucleotides read TGTGCCAGCATCGCGGGCCCTAACGCGAACACCGGGGAGCTGTTTTTT. Protein sequence: CASIAGPNANTGELFF.

V gene TRBV10-3 combines with J gene TRBJ1-5; the D gene is possibly TRBD1 (5 bases). This CDR3 is 13 amino acids long. Germline lookup yields CDR1 ENHRY and CDR2 SYGVKD. Trimming removed 4 bases at V and 3 bases at J, with 7 bases between. The CDR3 loop reads CAISAGNNQPQHF. CDR3 DNA sequence: TGTGCCATCAGTGCAGGGAACAATCAGCCCCAGCATTTT.

The CDR3, as DNA: TGTGCCAGCAAGGCGGGAGTGTCCTACAATGAGCAGTTCTTC. Amino acids: CASKAGVSYNEQFF. The chain is built from TRBV6-6 and TRBJ2-1, with 7 bases matching TRBD2. V was pared by 7 bases and J by 1 base, with 4 bases of the junction left unmatched. CDR1 is MNHNY and CDR2 is SVGAGI in the germline V gene (reference sequence). The CDR3 is 14 residues long.

The chain couples TRBV4-3 to TRBJ1-1, with a possible D match to TRBD1 (5 bases). The CDR3 totals 14 residues. The germline CDR1 and CDR2 sequences are LGHNA and YSLEER. Deletions cut 3 bases from V and 4 bases from J, with 12 bases between. This CDR3 reads CASSHQGGVTEAFF. CDR3 DNA: TGCGCCAGCAGCCATCAGGGTGGGGTCACTGAAGCTTTCTTT.

The chain combines TRBV6-6 with TRBJ1-2; 7 nucleotides match TRBD1. With 6 bases clipped from V and 8 bases from J, the junction kept 15 bases outside the gene matches. Germline V gene lookup returns CDR1 MNHNY and CDR2 SVGAGI (reference sequence). The CDR3 is made up of 15 amino acids. DNA of the CDR3: TGTGCCAGCAGCGGAAATACAGGGGAGTCCGGCGGCTACACCTTC. It is translated as CASSGNTGESGGYTF.

This clone was found a few times. The chain is built from TRBV11-2 and TRBJ1-6; 7 bases align to TRBD1. The length of the CDR3 is 15 residues. Germline CDR1 is SGHAT and CDR2 is FQNNGV. V lost 4 bases, J lost 7 bases, and 7 bases stayed unmatched. CDR3 sequence: CASSWMPGQNSPLHF. Here the CDR3 DNA reads TGTGCCAGCAGCTGGATGCCGGGACAGAATTCACCCCTCCACTTT.

The V gene is TRBV5-1, the J gene TRBJ2-3; the D is unclear. Germline values: CDR1 SGHRS, CDR2 YFSETQ. The length of the CDR3 is 14 residues. Trimming removed 2 bases at V and 6 bases at J, with 13 bases between. CDR3 residues: CASSFGPAADTQYF. CDR3 nucleotides: TGCGCCAGCAGCTTCGGCCCCGCGGCGGATACGCAGTATTTT.

This sequence joins TRBV10-3 and TRBJ1-5; TRBD1 might be the D (6 bases). Trimming cost V 4 bases and J 6 bases, with 19 bases left between them. The germline CDR1 and CDR2 sequences are ENHRY and SYGVKD. The CDR3 contains 16 residues. For the CDR3, the DNA is TGTGCCATCAGTGGCGAGGACAGTAGAAACGGTCAGCCCCAGCATTTT. This codes for CAISGEDSRNGQPQHF.

The rearrangement joins TRBV15 to TRBJ1-5; D is ambiguous. From germline, CDR1 is LNHNV and CDR2 YYDKDF (reference sequence). V lost 0 bases and J lost 0, with 9 bases in between. This CDR3 has 16 residues. CDR3 residues: CATSRDRTNSNQPQHF. DNA of the CDR3: TGTGCCACCAGCAGAGACCGAACTAATAGCAATCAGCCCCAGCATTTT. The whole variable domain, remainder taken from reference TRBV15 and TRBJ1-5, is DAMVIQNPRYQVTQFGKPVTLSCSQTLNHNVMYWYQQKSSQAPKLLFHYYDKDFNNEADTPDNFQSRRPNTSFCFLDIRSPGLGDTAMYLCATSRDRTNSNQPQHFGDGTRLSIL.

V is TRBV5-1 and J is TRBJ1-1, with 8 bases fitting TRBD1. The V gene end was trimmed by 4 bases and the J gene end by 0 bases; junction bases not matched to a gene: 8. The CDR3 spans 16 residues. CDR1 and CDR2 (germline): SGHRS, YFSETQ. The CDR3 DNA sequence: TGCGCCAGCAGCCCGGGACAGGTTCTCATGAACACTGAAGCTTTCTTT. Encoded protein: CASSPGQVLMNTEAFF.